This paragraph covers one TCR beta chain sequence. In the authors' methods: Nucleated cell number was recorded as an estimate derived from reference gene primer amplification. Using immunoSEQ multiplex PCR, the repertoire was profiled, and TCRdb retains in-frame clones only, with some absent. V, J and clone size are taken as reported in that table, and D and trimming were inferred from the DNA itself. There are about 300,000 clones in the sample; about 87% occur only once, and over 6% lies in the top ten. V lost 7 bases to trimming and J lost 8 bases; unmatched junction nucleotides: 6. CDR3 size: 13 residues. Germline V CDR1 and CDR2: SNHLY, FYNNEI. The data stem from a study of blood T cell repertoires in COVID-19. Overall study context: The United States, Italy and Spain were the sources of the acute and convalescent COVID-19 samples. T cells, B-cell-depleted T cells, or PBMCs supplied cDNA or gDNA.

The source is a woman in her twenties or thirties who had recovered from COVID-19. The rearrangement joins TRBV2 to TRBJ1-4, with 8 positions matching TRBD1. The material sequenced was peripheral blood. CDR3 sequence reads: CASTGQGSEKLFF. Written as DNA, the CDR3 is TGTGCCAGCACTGGACAGGGCAGCGAAAAACTGTTTTTT.